This T cell receptor beta chain was identified during a study of vaccination effects on CD4 cells after COVID-19. Study-level results: Long after vaccination, the clones induced by infection and by vaccine shrank markedly in size. Convalescent patients numbered few in the study; early post-infection timepoints were missing entirely.

On this clone: Its antigen is still unknown.

Some clones are missing from TCRdb's copy, which holds only in-frame ones; the method was immunoSEQ multiplex PCR. The sample lists 70,000 to 85,000 clones, roughly three quarters seen once, with under 2.5% in the top ten. Isolating CD4+ T cells followed around nine days of culture. According to the study, vaccine recipients showed no prior SARS-CoV-2 infection and negative nucleocapsid antibodies. Half the medium was replaced with IL-2 medium on days 3 and 7. With 5 bases removed from V and 10 bases from J, the gap between germline ends came to 14 bases. Looked up from germline, CDR1 is SNHLY and CDR2 is FYNNEI. The CDR3 extends over 12 amino acids.

This TCR came from a human donor who received a COVID-19 vaccine. The chain employs TRBV2 and TRBJ1-1, with D perhaps TRBD1 (6 bases). The sample was CD4+ T cells from PBMCs cultured without peptide, taken before COVID-19 vaccination. CDR3 bases: TGTGCCAGCAGTTCAGGGGAAAGGGGAGCTTTCTTT. Amino acid sequence: CASSSGERGAFF.